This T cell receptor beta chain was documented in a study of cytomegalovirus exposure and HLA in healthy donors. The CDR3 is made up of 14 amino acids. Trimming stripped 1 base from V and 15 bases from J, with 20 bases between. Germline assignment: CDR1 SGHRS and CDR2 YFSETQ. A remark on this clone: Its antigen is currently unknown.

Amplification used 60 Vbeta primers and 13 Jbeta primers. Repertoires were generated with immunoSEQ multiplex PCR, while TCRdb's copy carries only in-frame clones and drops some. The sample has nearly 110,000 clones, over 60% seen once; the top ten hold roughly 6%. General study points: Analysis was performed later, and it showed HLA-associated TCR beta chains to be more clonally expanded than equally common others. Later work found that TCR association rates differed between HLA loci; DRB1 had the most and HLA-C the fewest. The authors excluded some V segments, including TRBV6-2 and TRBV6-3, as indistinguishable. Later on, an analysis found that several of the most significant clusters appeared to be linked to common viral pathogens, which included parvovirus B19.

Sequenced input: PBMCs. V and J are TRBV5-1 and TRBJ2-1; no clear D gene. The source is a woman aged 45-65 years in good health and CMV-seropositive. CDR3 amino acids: CASSLLTGLEIGFF. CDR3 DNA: TGCGCCAGCAGCTTGTTGACTGGGTTAGAGATAGGGTTCTTC.